This entry lists 10 T cell receptor beta chains sequenced from one sample in a study of T cells in localized non-small cell lung cancer. Data came from immunoSEQ multiplex PCR; TCRdb stores just in-frame clones and leaves some out. The data hold around 25,000 clones, with roughly 90% observed a single time. Source: peripheral blood, taken before any cancer treatment. The source is a man aged 35 to 69 with stage III squamous cell lung carcinoma.

V gene TRBV7-2 combines with J gene TRBJ1-5; maybe TRBD1 (5 bases). Between the trimmed V and J ends, which lost 5 bases and 1 base, there was a span of 9 bases. The germline gives CDR1 SGHTA, CDR2 FQGNSA. The CDR3 is 14 amino acids. CDR3 region: CASSIRQSNQPQHF. The CDR3 nucleotides read TGTGCCAGCAGCATAAGACAGAGCAATCAGCCCCAGCATTTT.

This clone was recorded once. The chain joins TRBV28 to TRBJ2-1; no definite D call. The V and J ends lost 3 bases and 10 bases respectively, with 16 bases between them. Per the germline V gene, CDR1 is MDHEN and CDR2 is SYDVKM. The CDR3 spans 14 residues. CDR3 region: CASSFPRTANEQFF. In DNA form, the CDR3 reads TGTGCCAGCAGTTTCCCACGGACGGCTAACGAGCAGTTCTTC.

This chain joins TRBV9 and TRBJ1-1; the D gene is possibly TRBD1 (5 bases). Looked up from germline, CDR1 is SGDLS and CDR2 is YYNGEE. Trimming took 3 bases from V and 4 from J, leaving 16 bases between them. The CDR3 runs to 15 residues. CDR3 loop: CASSASAQGATEAFF. Here the CDR3 DNA reads TGTGCCAGCAGCGCGAGCGCGCAGGGTGCCACTGAAGCTTTCTTT.

V gene TRBV20-1 combines with J gene TRBJ1-2; TRBD1 aligns across 7 bases. This CDR3 contains 11 residues. CDR1 is DFQATT, CDR2 SNEGSKA, per germline (reference sequence). V dropped 4 bases and J dropped 6; count of bases not matched to a gene: 2. CDR3 nucleotide sequence: TGCAGTGCTACGGGGACAGATGGCTACACCTTC. Protein sequence: CSATGTDGYTF.

The chain employs TRBV10-3 and TRBJ2-1; 9 bases align to TRBD2. Germline V CDR1 and CDR2: ENHRY, SYGVKD. The V gene end was trimmed by 9 bases and the J gene end by 9 bases; junction bases not matched to a gene: 12. The CDR3 length is 14 residues. CDR3 region: CAIWENSGSGEQFF. Here the CDR3 DNA reads TGTGCCATTTGGGAAAATAGCGGGAGCGGTGAGCAGTTCTTC.

CDR3 nucleotides: TGCGCCAGCGGGACAGAACCCTACGAGCAGTACTTC. Its translation: CASGTEPYEQYF. The chain has TRBV5-1 and TRBJ2-7; 7 bases map to TRBD1. From germline, CDR1 is SGHRS and CDR2 YFSETQ. V was pared by 7 bases and J by 2 bases, with 3 bases of the junction left unmatched. The CDR3 totals 12 residues.

This clone was seen a single time. This rearrangement joins TRBV28 to TRBJ1-1, with D maybe TRBD1 (6 bases). Germline CDR1 MDHEN, CDR2 SYDVKM. CDR3 length equals 14 residues. Trimming took off 4 bases at V and 2 bases at J, with 11 bases between the two ends. In nucleotides, the CDR3 is TGTGCCAGCAGTTCCGGACAGAGAAACACTGAAGCTTTCTTT. Translating gives CASSSGQRNTEAFF.

The V and J genes are TRBV7-2 and TRBJ1-2; 9 bases line up with TRBD1. V gave up 4 bases and J gave up 3 bases; unmatched junction bases: 3. This CDR3 comprises 14 residues. Germline values: CDR1 SGHTA, CDR2 FQGNSA. The CDR3 spells CASSSGQGYYGYTF. The CDR3 nucleotides read TGTGCCAGCAGCTCCGGACAGGGGTACTATGGCTACACCTTC.

This chain joins TRBV4-3 and TRBJ1-4, with 7 positions matching TRBD1. Germline V gene data show CDR1 as LGHNA and CDR2 as YSLEER. Trimming removed 2 bases from V and 7 bases from J; junction bases left unmatched: 7. The CDR3 is made up of 15 amino acids. The CDR3 DNA sequence: TGCGCCAGCAGCCAACAAGACAGGGTCGTTGAAAAACTGTTTTTT. Protein product: CASSQQDRVVEKLFF.

The chain carries TRBV6-1 and TRBJ2-1; TRBD1 matches at 7 bases. Germline CDR1 MNHNS, CDR2 SASEGT. V gave up 4 bases and J gave up 0 bases; unmatched junction bases: 6. The CDR3 contains 16 residues. The CDR3 nucleotides are TGTGCCAGCAGTGGAGGACAGGCCAGCTCCTACAATGAGCAGTTCTTC. It encodes CASSGGQASSYNEQFF.